A single sample is the source of the 10 T cell receptor beta chains below, sequenced in a study of shared clonotypes between healthy human individuals. Measured with immunoSEQ multiplex PCR; TCRdb has only the in-frame clones, and not every one. Of millions of clones listed, roughly 91% are singletons. Naive CD8 cells lacked CD45RO and underwent positive selection for CCR7, leaving out terminally differentiated effector memory CD45RA+ cells. The sequencing input was naive CD8+ T cells from PBMCs. These receptors originate from a young man in good health. Some clones in this sample may be carry-over from other donors' samples.

The rearrangement joins TRBV9 to TRBJ2-1, with 11 nucleotides matching TRBD2. The ends lost 4 bases at V and 5 bases at J; junction bases unmatched: 8. From germline, CDR1 is SGDLS and CDR2 YYNGEE. The CDR3 covers 16 residues. The CDR3 DNA sequence: TGTGCCAGCAGCATGCCGGGACTAGCGGTTAACAATGAGCAGTTCTTC. It is translated as CASSMPGLAVNNEQFF.

V is TRBV30 and J is TRBJ2-3; no definite D call. CDR1 and CDR2 (germline): GTSNPN, SVGIG (reference sequence). The CDR3 sequence is 15 residues long. V shed 0 bases and J shed 1 base, with 11 bases lying between them. The CDR3 nucleotides read TGTGCCTGGAGTGTAAGGGTCCTTGGCACAGATACGCAGTATTTT. Amino acids: CAWSVRVLGTDTQYF. The variable domain in full, completed from reference TRBV30 and TRBJ2-3, reads SQTIHQWPATLVQPVGSPLSLECTVEGTSNPNLYWYRQAAGRGLQLLFYSVGIGQISSEVPQNLSASRPQDRQFILSSKKLLLSDSGFYLCAWSVRVLGTDTQYFGPGTRLTVL.

The sample holds one count of this clone. The chain recombines TRBV7-9 with TRBJ2-1; unclear D gene. The ends were cut back, 5 bases at V and 7 bases at J, with 9 bases in the middle. Per the germline V gene, CDR1 is SEHNR and CDR2 is FQNEAQ (reference sequence). This CDR3 comprises 12 residues. The DNA for the CDR3 is TGTGCCAGCAGCCGAAGGGCGAATGAGCAGTTCTTC. This gives the protein CASSRRANEQFF. The whole variable domain, filled in from reference TRBV7-9 and TRBJ2-1, reads DTGVSQNPRHKITKRGQNVTFRCDPISEHNRLYWYRQTLGQGPEFLTYFQNEAQLEKSRLLSDRFSAERPKGSFSTLEIQRTEQGDSAMYLCASSRRANEQFFGPGTRLTVL.

V gene TRBV6-5 combines with J gene TRBJ1-5; unclear D gene. The germline V and J ends were trimmed by 5 bases and 5 bases, with 16 bases remaining between them. In germline, CDR1 is MNHEY, CDR2 SVGAGI. The CDR3 consists of 15 residues. Here the CDR3 reads CASSPLGGSYQPQHF. In DNA form, the CDR3 reads TGTGCCAGCAGTCCCCTGGGAGGGTCATATCAGCCCCAGCATTTT.

This sequence joins TRBV4-1 and TRBJ1-4; no clear D gene. Germline values: CDR1 MGHRA, CDR2 YSYEKL. V lost 0 bases and J 1 base, leaving 6 bases between the germline ends. The CDR3 is made up of 15 amino acids. The CDR3 loop is CASSQDGLTNEKLFF. DNA for the CDR3: TGCGCCAGCAGCCAAGACGGGCTAACTAATGAAAAACTGTTTTTT.

This clone was picked up a small number of times. The gene calls are TRBV13 and TRBJ2-4; TRBD1 is a possible D gene (5 bases). The germline V gene has CDR1 PRHDT and CDR2 FYEKMQ (reference sequence). The CDR3 loop spans 16 amino acids. Trimming took off 4 bases at V and 9 bases at J, with 22 bases between the two ends. The CDR3 spells CASSSIVDKAIGIQYF. The CDR3 region has the DNA TGTGCCAGCAGCTCAATAGTGGACAAGGCAATCGGCATTCAGTACTTC.

The chain combines TRBV9 with TRBJ2-7, with D perhaps assigned TRBD1 or TRBD2 (6 bases each). V was cut by 3 bases and J by 1 base, with 11 bases left in between. This CDR3 comprises 14 residues. CDR1 SGDLS and CDR2 YYNGEE come from the germline V gene. The CDR3 region has the DNA TGTGCCAGCAGCGAGGGGGGTTTGTCCTACGAGCAGTACTTC. Amino acids: CASSEGGLSYEQYF. The full variable domain, rest sourced from reference TRBV9 and TRBJ2-7, is DSGVTQTPKHLITATGQRVTLRCSPRSGDLSVYWYQQSLDQGLQFLIQYYNGEERAKGNILERFSAQQFPDLHSELNLSSLELGDSALYFCASSEGGLSYEQYFGPGTRLTVT.

The genes are TRBV28 and TRBJ1-6; D not certain. The CDR3 spans 15 residues. Trimming took 5 bases from V and 7 from J, leaving 15 bases between them. Germline V lookup: CDR1 MDHEN, CDR2 SYDVKM. CDR3 bases: TGTGCCAGCAGTCCTAGATCGAGGTTCAATTCACCCCTCCACTTT. Residues: CASSPRSRFNSPLHF.

The chain is built from TRBV19 and TRBJ1-1; D may be TRBD1 (5 bases). CDR1 and CDR2 (germline): LNHDA, SQIVND (reference sequence). V was shortened by 5 bases and J by 1 base, with 11 bases between the two germline ends. The CDR3 covers 14 residues. Here the CDR3 reads CASSEGRTNTEAFF. The CDR3, as DNA: TGTGCCAGTAGTGAGGGACGTACGAACACTGAAGCTTTCTTT.

Details on this clone: Additional DNA sequences in this sample encode the identical CDR3. The rearrangement joins TRBV27 to TRBJ1-2; D uncertain. CDR3 size: 14 residues. Germline loops: CDR1 MNHEY, CDR2 SMNVEV (reference sequence). V lost 3 bases to trimming and J lost 0 bases, with 8 bases between them. CDR3 nucleotide sequence: TGTGCCAGCAGTTTCGGGAGGGCTAACTATGGCTACACCTTC. It is translated as CASSFGRANYGYTF.